This record concerns one T cell receptor beta chain sequence. Systemic immunosuppression or autoimmune disease history was grounds to exclude patients. TCRdb keeps only in-frame clones here, not all; method: immunoSEQ multiplex PCR. Of fewer than 80,000 clones in the sample, approximately 86% were seen once. These data are taken from a study of OX40 agonist ivuxolimab in advanced cancers. Germline CDR1 is SGHVS and CDR2 is FQNEAQ. The CDR3 is 14 amino acids. Trimming removed 0 bases from V and 5 bases from J; junction bases left unmatched: 3. This sequence joins TRBV7-8 and TRBJ1-1; 7 bases map to TRBD1. The sequencing here drew on CD4+ or CD8+ T cells sorted from blood, taken in a trial of the OX40 agonist ivuxolimab. This TCR was recovered from an adult with an advanced solid tumor such as melanoma, head and neck, liver or kidney cancer. The CDR3 protein is CASSLARGRTEAFF. The CDR3 nucleotides read TGTGCCAGCAGCTTAGCGAGGGGGCGAACTGAAGCTTTCTTT.